This T cell receptor beta chain is drawn from a study of shared T cell receptors in the human thymus. Germline assignment: CDR1 SEHNR and CDR2 FQNEAQ (reference sequence). CDR3 length: 16 residues. V dropped 7 bases and J dropped 3; count of bases not matched to a gene: 12. Produced via immunoSEQ multiplex PCR; TCRdb's table is partial and in-frame only. Of 600,000 to 900,000 clones listed, 80% to 90% are singletons. These same data were also listed under a study on human thymus T cells.

Material for sequencing was thymocytes. The receptor comes from a girl less than two years old with a congenital heart defect. V gene TRBV7-9 combines with J gene TRBJ1-3; 7 bases are a match to TRBD1. CDR3: CASTLYSGTVGNTIYF. CDR3 nucleotides: TGTGCCAGCACCCTATACTCCGGGACAGTTGGAAACACCATATATTTT.